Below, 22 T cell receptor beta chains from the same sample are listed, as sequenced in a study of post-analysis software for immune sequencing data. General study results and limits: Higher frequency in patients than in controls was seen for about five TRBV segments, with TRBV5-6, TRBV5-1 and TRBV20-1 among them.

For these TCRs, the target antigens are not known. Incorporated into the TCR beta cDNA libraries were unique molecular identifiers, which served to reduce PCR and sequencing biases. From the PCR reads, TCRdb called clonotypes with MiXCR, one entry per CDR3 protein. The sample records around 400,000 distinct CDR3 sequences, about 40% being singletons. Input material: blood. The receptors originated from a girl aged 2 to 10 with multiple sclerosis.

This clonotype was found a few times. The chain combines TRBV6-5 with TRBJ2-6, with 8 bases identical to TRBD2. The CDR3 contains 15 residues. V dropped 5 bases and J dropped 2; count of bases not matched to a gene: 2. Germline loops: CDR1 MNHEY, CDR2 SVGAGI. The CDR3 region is CASSTGRAGANVLTF. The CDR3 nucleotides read TGTGCCAGCAGTACCGGGAGGGCTGGGGCCAACGTCCTGACTTTC.

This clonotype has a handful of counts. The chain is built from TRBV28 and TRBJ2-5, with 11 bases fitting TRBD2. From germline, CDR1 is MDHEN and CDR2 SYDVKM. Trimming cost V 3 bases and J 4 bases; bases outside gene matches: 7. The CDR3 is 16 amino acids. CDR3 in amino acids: CASSFGGTSGRETQYF. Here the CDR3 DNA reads TGTGCCAGCAGTTTCGGTGGGACTAGCGGAAGAGAGACCCAGTACTTC.

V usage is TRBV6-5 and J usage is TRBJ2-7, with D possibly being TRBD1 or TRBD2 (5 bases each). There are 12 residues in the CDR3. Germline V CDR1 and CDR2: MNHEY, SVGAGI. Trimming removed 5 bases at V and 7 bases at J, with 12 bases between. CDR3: CASSLWGLEQYF. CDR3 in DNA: TGTGCCAGCAGTCTCTGGGGGTTAGAGCAGTACTTC.

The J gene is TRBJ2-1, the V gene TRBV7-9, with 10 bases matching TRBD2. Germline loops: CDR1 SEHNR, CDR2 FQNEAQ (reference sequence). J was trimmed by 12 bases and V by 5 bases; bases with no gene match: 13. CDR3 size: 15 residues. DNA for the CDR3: TGTGCCAGCAGCCGGACTAGCGGCTCGGGAATTGGGCAGTTCTTC. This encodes CASSRTSGSGIGQFF.

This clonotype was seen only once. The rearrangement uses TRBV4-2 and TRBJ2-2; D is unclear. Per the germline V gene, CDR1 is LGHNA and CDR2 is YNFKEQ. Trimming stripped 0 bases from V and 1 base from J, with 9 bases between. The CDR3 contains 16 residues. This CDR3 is CASSQELGMNTGELFF. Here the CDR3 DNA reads TGTGCCAGCAGCCAAGAACTGGGGATGAACACCGGGGAGCTGTTTTTT.

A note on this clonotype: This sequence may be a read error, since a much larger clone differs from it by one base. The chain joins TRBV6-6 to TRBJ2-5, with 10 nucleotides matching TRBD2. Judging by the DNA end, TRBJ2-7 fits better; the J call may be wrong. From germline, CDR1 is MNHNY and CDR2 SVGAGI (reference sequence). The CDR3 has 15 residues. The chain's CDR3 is CASSYLAGVFYEQYF. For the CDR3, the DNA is TGTGCCAGCAGTTACCTAGCGGGGGTCTTCTACGAGCAGTACTTC.

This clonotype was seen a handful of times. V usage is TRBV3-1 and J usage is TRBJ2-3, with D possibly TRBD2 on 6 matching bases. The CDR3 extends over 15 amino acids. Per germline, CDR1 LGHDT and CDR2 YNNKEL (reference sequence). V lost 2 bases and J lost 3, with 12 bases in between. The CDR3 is CASSQRFGGTDTQYF. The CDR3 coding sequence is TGTGCCAGCAGCCAACGATTCGGGGGAACAGATACGCAGTATTTT.

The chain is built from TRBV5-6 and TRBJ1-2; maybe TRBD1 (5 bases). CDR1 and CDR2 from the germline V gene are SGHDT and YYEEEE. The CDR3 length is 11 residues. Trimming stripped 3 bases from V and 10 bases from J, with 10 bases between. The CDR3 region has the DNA TGTGCCAGCAGCTCTGCGGGACTCTACACCTTC. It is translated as CASSSAGLYTF.

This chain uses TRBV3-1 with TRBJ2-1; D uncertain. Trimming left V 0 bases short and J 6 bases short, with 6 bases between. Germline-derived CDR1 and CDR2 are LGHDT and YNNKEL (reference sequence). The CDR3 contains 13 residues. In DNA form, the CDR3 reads TGTGCCAGCAGCCAAGAGCCCTCCAATGAGCAGTTCTTC. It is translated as CASSQEPSNEQFF.

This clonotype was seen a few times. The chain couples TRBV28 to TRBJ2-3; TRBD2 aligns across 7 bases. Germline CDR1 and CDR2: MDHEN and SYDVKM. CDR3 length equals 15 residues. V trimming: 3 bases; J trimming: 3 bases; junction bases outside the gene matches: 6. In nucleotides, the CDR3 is TGTGCCAGCAGTTTGTGGCGGGAGTCAACAGATACGCAGTATTTT. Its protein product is CASSLWRESTDTQYF.

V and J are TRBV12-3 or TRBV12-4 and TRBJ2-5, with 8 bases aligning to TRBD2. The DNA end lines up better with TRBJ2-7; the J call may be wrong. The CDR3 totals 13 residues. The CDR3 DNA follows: TGTGCCAGCAGCAATAGCGGGGTGTACGAGCAGTACTTC. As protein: CASSNSGVYEQYF.

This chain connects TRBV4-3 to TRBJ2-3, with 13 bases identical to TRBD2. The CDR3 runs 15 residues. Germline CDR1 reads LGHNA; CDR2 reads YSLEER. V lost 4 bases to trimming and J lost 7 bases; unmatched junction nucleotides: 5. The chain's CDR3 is CASSRGLAGEYTQYF. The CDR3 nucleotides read TGCGCCAGCAGCCGCGGACTAGCGGGAGAATATACGCAGTATTTT.

CDR3 in DNA: TGTGCCACCAGCCGCCGACATGGAGGAAACTATGGCTACACCTTC. Encoded protein: CATSRRHGGNYGYTF. This rearrangement joins TRBV15 to TRBJ1-2; D unresolved. The germline V gene encodes CDR1 LNHNV and CDR2 YYDKDF (reference sequence). This CDR3 region has 15 residues. The V end was cut by 5 bases, the J end by 2 bases, with 15 bases between.

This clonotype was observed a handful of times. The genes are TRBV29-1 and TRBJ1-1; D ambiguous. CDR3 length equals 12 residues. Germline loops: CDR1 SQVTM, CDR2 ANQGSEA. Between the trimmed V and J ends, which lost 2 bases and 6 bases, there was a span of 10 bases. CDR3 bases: TGCAGCGTTGAAACCCCGACGCCTGAAGCTTTCTTT. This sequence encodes CSVETPTPEAFF.

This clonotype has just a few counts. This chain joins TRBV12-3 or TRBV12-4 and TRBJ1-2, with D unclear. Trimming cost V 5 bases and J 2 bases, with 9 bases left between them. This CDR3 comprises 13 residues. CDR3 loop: CASSHLGNYGYTF. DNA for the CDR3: TGTGCCAGCAGTCATCTAGGGAACTATGGCTACACCTTC.

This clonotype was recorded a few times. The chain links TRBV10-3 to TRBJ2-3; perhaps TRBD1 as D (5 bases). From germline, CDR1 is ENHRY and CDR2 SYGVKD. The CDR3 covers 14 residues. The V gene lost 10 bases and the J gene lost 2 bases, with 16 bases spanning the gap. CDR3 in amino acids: CATLDGRATDTQYF. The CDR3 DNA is TGTGCCACCCTTGACGGCAGGGCCACAGATACGCAGTATTTT.

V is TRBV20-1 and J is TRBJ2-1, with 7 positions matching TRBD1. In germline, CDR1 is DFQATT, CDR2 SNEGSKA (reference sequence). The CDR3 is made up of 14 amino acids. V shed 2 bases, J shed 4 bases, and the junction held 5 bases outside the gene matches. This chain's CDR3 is CSARSGTVYNEQFF. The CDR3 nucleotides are TGCAGTGCTAGATCCGGGACAGTGTACAATGAGCAGTTCTTC.

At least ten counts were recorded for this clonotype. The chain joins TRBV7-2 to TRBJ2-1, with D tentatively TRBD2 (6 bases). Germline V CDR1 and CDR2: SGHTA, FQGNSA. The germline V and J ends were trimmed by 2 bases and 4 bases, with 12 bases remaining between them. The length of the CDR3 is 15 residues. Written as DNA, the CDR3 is TGTGCCAGCAGCTTATTGGGAGGACCTTACAATGAGCAGTTCTTC. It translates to CASSLLGGPYNEQFF.

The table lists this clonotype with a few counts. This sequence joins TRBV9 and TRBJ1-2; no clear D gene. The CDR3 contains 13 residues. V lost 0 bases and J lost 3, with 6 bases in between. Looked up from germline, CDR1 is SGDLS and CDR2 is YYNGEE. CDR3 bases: TGTGCCAGCAGCGTAGCCGGTGACTATGGCTACACCTTC. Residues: CASSVAGDYGYTF.

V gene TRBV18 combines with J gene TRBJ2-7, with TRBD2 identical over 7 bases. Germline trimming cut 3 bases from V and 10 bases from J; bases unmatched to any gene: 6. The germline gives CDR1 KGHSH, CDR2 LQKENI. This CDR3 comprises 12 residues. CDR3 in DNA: TGTGCCAGCTCACCTCCGGGGGGAACCCAGTACTTC. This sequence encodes CASSPPGGTQYF. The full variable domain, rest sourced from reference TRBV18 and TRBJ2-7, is NAGVMQNPRHLVRRRGQEARLRCSPMKGHSHVYWYRQLPEEGLKFMVYLQKENIIDESGMPKERFSAEFPKEGPSILRIQQVVRGDSAAYFCASSPPGGTQYFGPGTRLTVT.

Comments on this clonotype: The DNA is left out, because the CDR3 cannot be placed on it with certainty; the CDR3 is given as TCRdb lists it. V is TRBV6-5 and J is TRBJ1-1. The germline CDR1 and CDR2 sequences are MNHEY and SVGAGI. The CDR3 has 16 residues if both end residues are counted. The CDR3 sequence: CASSYSFGSGLLGAFF.

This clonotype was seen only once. The CDR3 region is CSARAVLGQPQHF. Written as DNA, the CDR3 is TGCAGTGCTCGGGCCGTTCTGGGGCAGCCCCAGCATTTT. The V and J genes are TRBV20-1 and TRBJ1-5; D not resolved. V shed 5 bases and J shed 7 bases, with 15 bases lying between them. Germline V gene data show CDR1 as DFQATT and CDR2 as SNEGSKA (reference sequence). The CDR3 is made up of 13 amino acids.